This note documents a single TCR beta chain sequence. The target antigen is unknown. TCRdb recomputed calls from the 5' RACE reads with MiXCR, one row per CDR3 protein. The sample holds some 40,000 distinct CDR3 sequences, 10% to 15% seen once. The data are from a study of early T cells in non-severe SARS-CoV-2 infection. Study-wide results and limits: There was a bias toward anti-spike CD8 responses in VDJdb matching, which missed private and CD4 specificities.

This CDR3 comprises 15 residues. Germline V gene lookup returns CDR1 DFQATT and CDR2 SNEGSKA (reference sequence). The V gene lost 0 bases and the J gene lost 3 bases, with 14 bases spanning the gap. This sequence joins TRBV20-1 and TRBJ1-2; D remains ambiguous. Sequencing input: whole blood. The TCR originated in an adult who was a healthcare worker with PCR-confirmed SARS-CoV-2 infection or an uninfected control (not recorded which). Here the CDR3 reads CSARDLGGLDYGYTF. CDR3 bases: TGCAGTGCTAGAGATTTAGGCGGTTTGGACTATGGCTACACCTTC.